The sequence of this TCR beta chain was determined in a study of lung T cells in sarcoidosis with Löfgren's syndrome. About the study: Bronchoalveolar lavage fluid in sarcoidosis accumulates CD4+ T cells. Study-level points and caveats: Shared TRAV12-1 and TRBV2 CDR3 motifs were reported across several patients. Versus controls, Löfgren's syndrome patients reportedly showed TRAV12-1 and TRBV2 as most expanded.

TCRdb reanalysed the reads using MiXCR and keeps one entry per CDR3 protein. Of around 60,000 distinct CDR3 sequences in the sample, 21% were seen once. The germline V gene encodes CDR1 ENHRY and CDR2 SYGVKD. The V and J ends lost 4 bases and 2 bases, in that order; junction bases with no gene match: 2. The CDR3 has 13 amino acids. In this sample, this clonotype turned up a few times. Its antigen is as yet unknown. Sample: CD4+ T cells from PBMCs. This TCR came from a human donor with sarcoidosis (Löfgren's syndrome or another form), or a control subject (not recorded which). The V call is TRBV10-3, the J call TRBJ2-7; TRBD2 matches 7 bases. CDR3 nucleotide sequence: TGTGCCATCAGTGTGGGGACTACCTACGAGCAGTACTTC. Translation gives CAISVGTTYEQYF.